These 11 T cell receptor beta chains were sequenced from one sample in a study of CD8 T cells in ankylosing spondylitis. TCRdb used MiXCR to reprocess the 5' RACE reads, holding one entry per CDR3 protein. In the table there are about 140,000 distinct CDR3 sequences, about 8% of which are singletons. Material for sequencing was synovial fluid, either unsorted or a sorted T cell fraction (not recorded which). The source of these receptors is a male donor with ankylosing spondylitis.

This clonotype was observed at least ten times. The genes are TRBV20-1 and TRBJ2-6; D gene uncertain. The germline CDR1 and CDR2 sequences are DFQATT and SNEGSKA (reference sequence). The CDR3 is 9 amino acids. V gave up 7 bases and J gave up 12 bases, with 7 bases separating them. The CDR3 sequence is CSGQLVLTF. In DNA form, the CDR3 reads TGCAGTGGCCAACTCGTCCTGACTTTC.

V and J are TRBV6-5 and TRBJ2-7; 7 nucleotides align to TRBD2. The CDR3 spans 16 residues. Trimming at V came to 0 bases and at J to 6 bases, leaving 11 bases not matched to a gene. Germline CDR1 MNHEY, CDR2 SVGAGI. CDR3 nucleotides: TGTGCCAGCAGTTACTCTCAATTATCCGGGAGGTCCGAGCAGTACTTC. Translated: CASSYSQLSGRSEQYF.

The CDR3 reads CASSLSWTGYEQYF. The CDR3 region has the DNA TGTGCCAGCAGTTTATCCTGGACGGGGTACGAGCAGTACTTC. This rearrangement joins TRBV27 to TRBJ2-7; D may be TRBD2 (5 bases). With 0 bases removed from V and 4 bases from J, the gap between germline ends came to 10 bases. Germline CDR1 is MNHEY and CDR2 is SMNVEV (reference sequence). The CDR3 contains 14 residues.

The chain couples TRBV9 to TRBJ2-5; D might be TRBD1 or TRBD2, each matching 5 bases. CDR1 is SGDLS, CDR2 YYNGEE, per germline. Trimming cost V 3 bases and J 2 bases, with 11 bases left between them. The CDR3 length is 14 residues. In nucleotides, the CDR3 is TGTGCCAGCAGCGCTGGGGGTCGACAAGAGACCCAGTACTTC. This translates into CASSAGGRQETQYF. The full variable domain, its missing parts supplied by reference TRBV9 and TRBJ2-5, is DSGVTQTPKHLITATGQRVTLRCSPRSGDLSVYWYQQSLDQGLQFLIQYYNGEERAKGNILERFSAQQFPDLHSELNLSSLELGDSALYFCASSAGGRQETQYFGPGTRLLVL.

In its sample, this clonotype was seen many times. V and J are TRBV6-5 and TRBJ2-7; D ambiguous. Trimming stripped 7 bases from V and 3 bases from J, with 19 bases between. The CDR3 is 15 residues long. Germline V gives CDR1 MNHEY, CDR2 SVGAGI. The CDR3 is CASTYSYGVNYEQYF. CDR3 sequence (DNA): TGTGCCAGCACTTATTCCTATGGGGTGAACTACGAGCAGTACTTC.

The table lists this clonotype with many counts. The chain joins TRBV12-3 or TRBV12-4 to TRBJ2-3, with D possibly matching TRBD2 (7 bases). The ends were cut back, 0 bases at V and 5 bases at J, with 12 bases in the middle. The CDR3 sequence is 15 residues long. The CDR3 DNA reads as TGTGCCAGCAGTTTAGCGGGGGGGCCTGGAGATACGCAGTATTTT. It yields the protein CASSLAGGPGDTQYF.

This clonotype occurred many times. The chain combines TRBV12-3 or TRBV12-4 with TRBJ1-6; D not resolved. The V end was cut by 3 bases, the J end by 10 bases, with 7 bases between. This CDR3 has 12 amino acids. The CDR3 DNA sequence: TGTGCCAGCAGTTTGGGTCGGTCACCCCTCCACTTT. Protein sequence: CASSLGRSPLHF.

The sample holds a few counts of this clonotype. The chain couples TRBV27 to TRBJ2-3, with TRBD2 matching over 13 bases. V shed 5 bases, J shed 0 bases, and the junction held 11 bases outside the gene matches. This CDR3 contains 19 residues. Per germline, CDR1 MNHEY and CDR2 SMNVEV (reference sequence). This CDR3 is CASSPFGLAGVSSTDTQYF. DNA for the CDR3: TGTGCCAGCAGTCCCTTCGGACTAGCGGGAGTGTCGAGCACAGATACGCAGTATTTT.

This clonotype has at least ten counts. This chain connects TRBV4-2 to TRBJ1-4, with D hard to call. The CDR3 length is 12 residues. CDR1 and CDR2 (germline): LGHNA, YNFKEQ. The ends were cut back, 1 base at V and 6 bases at J, with 3 bases in the middle. Here the CDR3 DNA reads TGTGCCAGCAGCCAAGTGGATGAAAAACTGTTTTTT. This translates into CASSQVDEKLFF.

This clonotype was detected only a few times. The gene calls are TRBV5-8 and TRBJ2-7, with D possibly called TRBD1 or TRBD2 (5 bases each). Trimming stripped 3 bases from V and 2 bases from J, with 12 bases between. The CDR3 covers 14 residues. Germline V gives CDR1 SGHTS, CDR2 YDEGEE. CDR3 nucleotide sequence: TGTGCCAGCAGCTCCGGGACGGTGACCTACGAGCAGTACTTC. As protein: CASSSGTVTYEQYF.

This clonotype was detected ten times or more. V is TRBV4-2 and J is TRBJ2-3; D is perhaps TRBD1 (7 bases). Germline loops: CDR1 LGHNA, CDR2 YNFKEQ. Trimming left V 3 bases short and J 5 bases short, with 15 bases between. The CDR3 length is 15 residues. The CDR3 loop reads CASSQVGGGLDTQYF. The CDR3 bases are TGTGCCAGCAGCCAGGTCGGAGGGGGCTTAGATACGCAGTATTTT.